Listed here are 21 T cell receptor beta chains from one sample, sequenced in a study of blood T cell repertoires in COVID-19 (dated by TCRdb to 2020 to 2022). Library preparation was by the immunoSEQ multiplex PCR assay. TCRdb provides this immuneACCESS table in a form limited to in-frame rearrangements. Some clones are lacking; in checked studies, under half of them reflect an unresolved V gene, and why the rest are absent is not known. A total of roughly 220,000 clones appear in this sample, about four fifths of them only once. Approximately 3% of the sample comes from the top ten. The sample was peripheral blood. The receptors were sampled from a woman in her 30s who had recovered from COVID-19.

The genes are TRBV5-1 and TRBJ1-6; 10 bases map to TRBD1. V lost 4 bases to trimming and J lost 6 bases; unmatched junction nucleotides: 13. Germline V CDR1 and CDR2: SGHRS, YFSETQ. The CDR3 spans 18 residues. CDR3 amino acids: CASSPGQGVVFGNSPLHF. The CDR3 bases are TGCGCCAGCAGCCCTGGACAGGGGGTAGTCTTTGGTAATTCACCCCTCCACTTT.

The chain joins TRBV12-5 to TRBJ1-2; 9 bases fit TRBD1. The junction had 11 bases not matched to a gene; V was cut back by 8 bases and J by 7 bases. CDR3 length equals 14 residues. CDR1 is LGHNT, CDR2 FRNRAP, per germline. The CDR3 reads CASSRDRAFFGYTF. CDR3 DNA: TGTGCTAGTAGCCGGGACAGGGCTTTTTTTGGCTACACCTTC.

The gene calls are TRBV6-5 and TRBJ2-1; 9 bases align to TRBD2. J gave up 6 bases and V 5 bases, and 5 bases lay outside the gene matches. This CDR3 is 14 amino acids long. Germline V lookup: CDR1 MNHEY, CDR2 SVGAGI. The CDR3 here is CASSHSGRSNEQFF. DNA for the CDR3: TGTGCCAGCAGTCATAGCGGGAGATCCAATGAGCAGTTCTTC.

This clone has ten or more counts. The J gene is TRBJ2-1, the V gene TRBV5-1, with 9 bases matching TRBD2. This CDR3 region has 14 residues. J gave up 6 bases and V 4 bases, and 5 bases lay outside the gene matches. Germline V gene data show CDR1 as SGHRS and CDR2 as YFSETQ. The CDR3 loop reads CASSPQTSGNEQFF. The CDR3 DNA reads TGCGCCAGCAGCCCCCAGACTAGCGGCAATGAGCAGTTCTTC.

In its sample, this clone was seen once. V gene TRBV6-5 combines with J gene TRBJ1-6, with D perhaps TRBD1 (5 bases). The CDR3 is 15 amino acids. CDR1 is MNHEY and CDR2 is SVGAGI in the germline V gene. Trimming stripped 2 bases from V and 8 bases from J, with 13 bases between. CDR3 coding DNA: TGTGCCAGCAGTTACACGGGCGGGGCTCATTCACCCCTCCACTTT. Protein: CASSYTGGAHSPLHF.

This clone was observed once. This sequence joins TRBV6-5 and TRBJ2-3; D gene uncertain. CDR3 length: 12 residues. V was clipped by 5 bases and J by 4 bases, with 7 bases between them. Germline lookup yields CDR1 MNHEY and CDR2 SVGAGI. As DNA, the CDR3 is TGTGCCAGCAGTCTAGGCCCAGATACGCAGTATTTT. It yields the protein CASSLGPDTQYF.

V usage is TRBV11-2 and J usage is TRBJ2-5, with 10 nucleotides matching TRBD2. V gave up 5 bases and J gave up 5 bases; unmatched junction bases: 2. This CDR3 contains 13 residues. Germline CDR1 is SGHAT and CDR2 is FQNNGV. The CDR3 loop reads CASSPTSGETQYF. The CDR3 nucleotides read TGTGCCAGCAGCCCGACTAGCGGGGAGACCCAGTACTTC.

The rearrangement links TRBV11-3 to TRBJ2-1; 8 bases line up with TRBD2. The CDR3 consists of 16 residues. CDR1 is SGHNT, CDR2 YENEEA, per germline. Unmatched junction bases numbered 5, after V lost 2 bases and J lost 2 bases. The CDR3 nucleotides read TGTGCCAGCAGCTTAAATCGGGGGGGAACCTACAATGAGCAGTTCTTC. This codes for CASSLNRGGTYNEQFF.

This chain joins TRBV4-2 and TRBJ1-2, with D possibly being TRBD1 (5 bases). There are 13 residues in the CDR3. The ends were cut back, 0 bases at V and 11 bases at J, with 13 bases in the middle. CDR1 and CDR2 from the germline V gene are LGHNA and YNFKEQ. The CDR3: CASSQDRGFPYTF. The CDR3 DNA reads as TGTGCCAGCAGCCAAGATCGGGGGTTCCCGTACACCTTC.

The rearrangement uses TRBV27 and TRBJ2-3; 7 nucleotides agree with TRBD1. V gave up 2 bases and J gave up 1 base; unmatched junction bases: 6. Germline-derived CDR1 and CDR2 are MNHEY and SMNVEV (reference sequence). The CDR3 sequence is 16 residues long. Written as DNA, the CDR3 is TGTGCCAGCAGTTTAGTAGGGGGCTTTGGCACAGATACGCAGTATTTT. Translating it yields CASSLVGGFGTDTQYF.

The CDR3 region is CASKVASLANTGELFF. DNA of the CDR3: TGTGCCAGCAAGGTAGCTAGCCTCGCGAACACCGGGGAGCTGTTTTTT. The V and J genes are TRBV7-3 and TRBJ2-2, with D perhaps TRBD2 (5 bases). CDR1 is SGHTA and CDR2 is FQGTGA in the germline V gene. The germline V and J ends were trimmed by 7 bases and 0 bases, with 15 bases remaining between them. CDR3 length: 16 amino acids.

This clone was recorded once. CDR3 DNA sequence: TGCGCCAGCAGCTTGGGACAGTCCAGTGGAAACACCATATATTTT. Translated: CASSLGQSSGNTIYF. V and J are TRBV5-1 and TRBJ1-3, with TRBD1 as a possible D gene (5 bases). V was clipped by 0 bases and J by 3 bases, with 10 bases between them. Germline V gives CDR1 SGHRS, CDR2 YFSETQ. There are 15 residues in the CDR3.

This clone showed up just a few times. J is TRBJ2-5 and V is TRBV20-1, with D possibly TRBD1 on 5 matching bases. The germline V and J ends were trimmed by 7 bases and 5 bases, with 11 bases remaining between them. The CDR3 consists of 11 residues. The V gene's germline CDR1 is DFQATT and CDR2 SNEGSKA (reference sequence). In DNA, the CDR3 is TGCAGTGGGCAGGGATGGGAGACCCAGTACTTC. It encodes CSGQGWETQYF.

The chain recombines TRBV3-1 (or the pseudogene TRBV3-2) with TRBJ1-4; 12 bases align to TRBD1. The germline V gene encodes CDR1 LGHDT and CDR2 YNNKEL (reference sequence). V shed 1 base and J 7 bases; nucleotides not matched to a gene: 4. The length of the CDR3 is 16 residues. CDR3 loop: CASSQGGDRGPEKLFF. The DNA for the CDR3 is TGTGCCAGCAGCCAAGGGGGGGACAGGGGGCCTGAAAAACTGTTTTTT.

This clone was seen repeatedly, ten times or more. The chain is built from TRBV3-1 (or the pseudogene TRBV3-2) and TRBJ2-7; 12 bases agree with TRBD2. Per the germline V gene, CDR1 is LGHDT and CDR2 is YNNKEL (reference sequence). With V trimmed by 5 bases and J by 7 bases, 9 bases remained unmatched. The CDR3 runs to 15 residues. The CDR3 DNA follows: TGTGCCAGCAGCACGACTAGCGGGGGCTTGGGGGAGCAGTACTTC. Translated, it gives CASSTTSGGLGEQYF.

This clone was observed a few times. Being one base from a much bigger clone, this may be a read error. Different DNA sequences within this sample yield the same CDR3. This rearrangement joins TRBV3-1 (or the pseudogene TRBV3-2) to TRBJ1-6; D perhaps matches TRBD1 (5 bases). V was clipped by 4 bases and J by 4 bases, with 8 bases between them. Germline V gene data show CDR1 as LGHDT and CDR2 as YNNKEL (reference sequence). The CDR3 extends over 14 amino acids. This CDR3 reads CASSPGHYNSPLHF. CDR3 nucleotides: TGTGCCAGCAGCCCCGGACATTATAATTCACCCCTCCACTTT.

The rearrangement uses TRBV6-5 and TRBJ1-1; a weak D match, TRBD1 (5 bases). This CDR3 comprises 15 residues. V gave up 8 bases and J gave up 1 base, with 17 bases separating them. Germline CDR1 reads MNHEY; CDR2 reads SVGAGI. CDR3 sequence (DNA): TGTGCCAGCCTCCTTTCGTTAACAGGGAACACTGAAGCTTTCTTT. This translates into CASLLSLTGNTEAFF.

The chain is built from TRBV23-1 and TRBJ1-1, with 8 bases fitting TRBD1. TRBV23-1 is an open reading frame whose function is uncertain. V shed 6 bases and J 0 bases; nucleotides not matched to a gene: 3. The length of the CDR3 is 14 residues. This CDR3 is CASSLTGVNTEAFF. The CDR3 region has the DNA TGCGCCAGCAGCTTGACAGGGGTGAACACTGAAGCTTTCTTT.

This clone was recorded once. The chain links TRBV5-1 to TRBJ2-2, with 7 bases identical to TRBD2. The CDR3 runs to 15 residues. CDR1 is SGHRS and CDR2 is YFSETQ in the germline V gene. V was clipped by 4 bases and J by 0 bases; unmatched bases: 3. CDR3 nucleotide sequence: TGCGCCAGCAGCCCGACTAGCACGAACACCGGGGAGCTGTTTTTT. It yields the protein CASSPTSTNTGELFF.

This rearrangement joins TRBV18 to TRBJ2-1, with D perhaps matching TRBD2 (5 bases). The CDR3 consists of 15 residues. V was shortened by 2 bases and J by 3 bases, with 11 bases between the two germline ends. Germline V gene data show CDR1 as KGHSH and CDR2 as LQKENI. CDR3 sequence: CASSPGAVRYNEQFF. The CDR3 nucleotides read TGTGCCAGCTCACCAGGAGCGGTGCGCTACAATGAGCAGTTCTTC.

The table lists this clone with a count of one. The chain links TRBV2 to TRBJ2-5; TRBD2 matches 7 bases. Germline values: CDR1 SNHLY, CDR2 FYNNEI. V dropped 2 bases and J dropped 4; count of bases not matched to a gene: 10. The CDR3 is made up of 16 amino acids. The CDR3 coding sequence is TGTGCCAGCAGTGAACGGGACTACTTTTCCGGAGAGACCCAGTACTTC. This sequence encodes CASSERDYFSGETQYF.